This TCR beta chain was captured in a study of blood T cells in healthy people across ages. Samples had at least 6.5 million PBMCs isolated from them. A J-beta primer mix and a sample-barcoded 5' primer were used in a second PCR of roughly 7 to 12 cycles. Using its own MiXCR run on the 5' RACE reads, TCRdb lists one record per CDR3 protein. The sample gives more than 750,000 distinct CDR3 sequences, roughly 28% of which show up once; approximately 10% is in the top ten. This same sample was also part of a study on T cells of mothers and their children.

Material: blood. The TCR sequence derives from a woman in her thirties or forties in good health.

This CDR3 reads CASSEAEGASTF. The CDR3 coding sequence is TGTGCCAGCAGTGAAGCGGAGGGGGCAAGCACCTTC. The chain has TRBV2 and TRBJ1-2; 7 bases agree with TRBD1. Per the germline V gene, CDR1 is SNHLY and CDR2 is FYNNEI. The V and J ends lost 0 bases and 13 bases, in that order; junction bases with no gene match: 5. This CDR3 spans 12 amino acids.